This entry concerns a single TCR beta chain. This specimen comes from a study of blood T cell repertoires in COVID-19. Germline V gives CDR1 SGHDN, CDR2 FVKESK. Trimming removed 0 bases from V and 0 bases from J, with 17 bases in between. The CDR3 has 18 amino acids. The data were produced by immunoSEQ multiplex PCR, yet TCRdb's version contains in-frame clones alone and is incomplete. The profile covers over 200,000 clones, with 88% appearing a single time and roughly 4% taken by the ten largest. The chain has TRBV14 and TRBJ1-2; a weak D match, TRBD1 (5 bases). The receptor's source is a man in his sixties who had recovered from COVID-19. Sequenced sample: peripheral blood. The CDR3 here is CASSQEIPGPLTNYGYTF. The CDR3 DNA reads TGTGCCAGCAGCCAAGAAATACCAGGGCCTCTCACTAACTATGGCTACACCTTC.